Each of the 3 T cell receptor beta chains below was sequenced from the same sample in a study of T cell clonotyping in hematopoietic cell transplantation. TCRdb's copy holds only in-frame clones and misses some; the assay was immunoSEQ multiplex PCR. The table lists about 16,000 clones, 70% to 90% of them singletons. Sequencing input: peripheral blood mononuclear cells. The receptor set was obtained from a woman between 40 and 50 years old in good health. Some clones in this sample may be carry-over from other donors' samples.

The rearrangement uses TRBV5-1 and TRBJ2-7; 10 nucleotides match TRBD1. Germline V lookup: CDR1 SGHRS, CDR2 YFSETQ. The junction had 14 bases not matched to a gene; V was cut back by 4 bases and J by 4 bases. The length of the CDR3 is 17 residues. CDR3 sequence (DNA): TGCGCCAGCAGCCTTCTTCCACCGGGACAGGGGACTTACGAGCAGTACTTC. Its protein product is CASSLLPPGQGTYEQYF. The variable domain in full, with the rest retrieved from reference TRBV5-1 and TRBJ2-7, is KAGVTQTPRYLIKTRGQQVTLSCSPISGHRSVSWYQQTPGQGLQFLFEYFSETQRNKGNFPGRFSGRQFSNSRSEMNVSTLELGDSALYLCASSLLPPGQGTYEQYFGPGTRLTVT.

This chain joins TRBV30 and TRBJ1-4; 7 nucleotides match TRBD1. The CDR3 is 15 residues long. The germline CDR1 and CDR2 sequences are GTSNPN and SVGIG (reference sequence). V was pared by 0 bases and J by 4 bases, with 5 bases of the junction left unmatched. The CDR3 reads CAWSVRDSLNEKLFF. In nucleotides, the CDR3 is TGTGCCTGGAGTGTACGGGACAGCCTTAATGAAAAACTGTTTTTT.

In DNA form, the CDR3 reads TGCAGCGTTGTTACGGGCAGCGGGAACACTGAAGCTTTCTTT. Amino acids: CSVVTGSGNTEAFF. This rearrangement joins TRBV29-1 to TRBJ1-1, with D unresolved. Germline CDR1 and CDR2: SQVTM and ANQGSEA. CDR3 length: 14 amino acids. Trimming pared 4 bases from V and 1 base from J, leaving 13 bases between.